The 22 T cell receptor beta chains below were found in one sample sequenced in a study of CD8 T cells in Susac syndrome. RNA in amounts of about 0.5 to 1 ug was reverse transcribed with random hexamers. TCRdb re-derived calls from the immunoSEQ multiplex PCR reads in MiXCR, one entry per CDR3 protein. The sample holds 300,000 or so distinct CDR3 sequences; 90% to 95% are singletons and the top ten take less than 0.08%. Sequenced sample: CD4+ T cells from PBMCs. All receptors derive from a human donor with multiple sclerosis.

The rearrangement joins TRBV20-1 to TRBJ1-2; no reliable D call. The CDR3 contains 11 residues. The ends were cut back, 6 bases at V and 8 bases at J, with 13 bases in the middle. Germline-derived CDR1 and CDR2 are DFQATT and SNEGSKA (reference sequence). The CDR3 protein is CSALWASGYTF. The CDR3 DNA reads TGCAGTGCCCTTTGGGCCTCCGGCTACACCTTC.

V gene TRBV15 combines with J gene TRBJ2-5, with unresolved D. Looked up from germline, CDR1 is LNHNV and CDR2 is YYDKDF (reference sequence). The V gene lost 1 base and the J gene lost 3 bases, with 12 bases spanning the gap. This CDR3 is 15 amino acids long. This CDR3 is CATSRAIRVEETQYF. The CDR3 DNA reads as TGTGCCACCAGCAGAGCGATCCGGGTGGAAGAGACCCAGTACTTC. The full variable domain, in which reference TRBV15 and TRBJ2-5 provide the parts outside the CDR3, is DAMVIQNPRYQVTQFGKPVTLSCSQTLNHNVMYWYQQKSSQAPKLLFHYYDKDFNNEADTPDNFQSRRPNTSFCFLDIRSPGLGDTAMYLCATSRAIRVEETQYFGPGTRLLVL.

The chain carries TRBV4-1 and TRBJ1-1, with D unclear. V was clipped by 0 bases and J by 0 bases, with 14 bases between them. The CDR3 loop spans 17 amino acids. Germline V lookup: CDR1 MGHRA, CDR2 YSYEKL. The CDR3 nucleotides read TGCGCCAGCAGCCAAGAACGTCCTGTATCCATGAACACTGAAGCTTTCTTT. Residues: CASSQERPVSMNTEAFF.

The rearrangement links TRBV15 to TRBJ2-3; D might be TRBD2 (6 bases). The germline V gene has CDR1 LNHNV and CDR2 YYDKDF (reference sequence). The CDR3 covers 17 residues. V lost 0 bases and J lost 0, with 13 bases in between. The CDR3 DNA sequence: TGTGCCACCAGCAGAGACCTGGCTAGCGCTAGCACAGATACGCAGTATTTT. Translation gives CATSRDLASASTDTQYF.

The rearrangement joins TRBV5-1 to TRBJ1-2, with D unclear. V lost 3 bases, J lost 4 bases, and 16 bases lay in between. The germline V gene has CDR1 SGHRS and CDR2 YFSETQ. This CDR3 region has 15 residues. Here the CDR3 DNA reads TGCGCCAGCAGCTGGAGAACGCAGGCCAGCTATGGCTACACCTTC. This codes for CASSWRTQASYGYTF.

The chain joins TRBV20-1 to TRBJ2-7; 7 bases agree with TRBD2. CDR1 is DFQATT, CDR2 SNEGSKA, per germline (reference sequence). This CDR3 has 14 amino acids. V gave up 0 bases and J gave up 5 bases; unmatched junction bases: 7. The CDR3 nucleotides are TGCAGTGCTAGAGACCGGGGAGGGCCAGACGAGCAGTACTTC. Translated: CSARDRGGPDEQYF.

V usage is TRBV4-1 and J usage is TRBJ1-3; D is unclear. Germline assignment: CDR1 MGHRA and CDR2 YSYEKL. The CDR3 loop spans 12 amino acids. The ends were cut back, 6 bases at V and 3 bases at J, with 6 bases in the middle. The DNA for the CDR3 is TGCGCCAGCAGTAAAGATGGAAACACCATATATTTT. Protein: CASSKDGNTIYF.

J is TRBJ2-1 and V is TRBV29-1; D remains ambiguous. This CDR3 is built from 11 residues. CDR1 and CDR2 (germline): SQVTM, ANQGSEA. V lost 4 bases and J 9 bases, leaving 10 bases between the germline ends. For the CDR3, the DNA is TGCAGCGTTGCTGTCGGTAGTGAGCAGTTCTTC. This encodes CSVAVGSEQFF.

The J gene is TRBJ1-1, the V gene TRBV10-3; no clear D. The germline gives CDR1 ENHRY, CDR2 SYGVKD. This CDR3 is built from 14 residues. V lost 0 bases, J lost 4 bases, and 9 bases lay in between. For the CDR3, the DNA is TGTGCCATCAGTGAGTCGAACAGACTCACTGAAGCTTTCTTT. Amino acids: CAISESNRLTEAFF.

This chain uses TRBV11-2 with TRBJ1-1; D is unresolved. This CDR3 comprises 12 residues. The germline V gene has CDR1 SGHAT and CDR2 FQNNGV. V lost 5 bases to trimming and J lost 6 bases, with 10 bases between them. In nucleotides, the CDR3 is TGTGCCAGCAGCCCACCTGGGTCTGAAGCTTTCTTT. Protein: CASSPPGSEAFF.

This rearrangement joins TRBV5-1 to TRBJ2-5, with 9 bases lining up with TRBD1. After removal of 5 bases from V and 2 bases from J, the junction contained 7 bases not matched to a gene. CDR3 length: 15 amino acids. CDR1 SGHRS and CDR2 YFSETQ come from the germline V gene. The CDR3 bases are TGCGCCAGCAGGCTGACGGGACAGGGTCAAGAGACCCAGTACTTC. It codes for CASRLTGQGQETQYF.

The chain joins TRBV27 to TRBJ2-5; 8 bases line up with TRBD1. Germline V CDR1 and CDR2: MNHEY, SMNVEV (reference sequence). CDR3 length equals 14 residues. The ends lost 7 bases at V and 4 bases at J; junction bases unmatched: 8. The CDR3 sequence: CASTRTGRSETQYF. CDR3 nucleotides: TGTGCCAGCACCAGGACAGGGAGGTCAGAGACCCAGTACTTC.

This chain joins TRBV7-2 and TRBJ2-5, with D hard to call. The V end lost 0 bases, the J end lost 4 bases, and 9 bases lay between the germline ends. Germline CDR1 and CDR2: SGHTA and FQGNSA. The CDR3 sequence is 14 residues long. Here the CDR3 DNA reads TGTGCCAGCAGCTTAGCCTTCTCTTCAGAGACCCAGTACTTC. Translating gives CASSLAFSSETQYF.

V usage is TRBV20-1 and J usage is TRBJ1-2; maybe TRBD1 (6 bases). V dropped 1 base and J dropped 2 bases, with 8 bases sitting between them. CDR3 length: 13 amino acids. Germline CDR1 DFQATT, CDR2 SNEGSKA (reference sequence). The CDR3 DNA is TGCAGTGCTAGAGCGGACAGAAACTATGGCTACACCTTC. Protein sequence: CSARADRNYGYTF.

V and J are TRBV30 and TRBJ2-2, with TRBD2 matching over 15 bases. CDR3 length equals 17 residues. CDR1 is GTSNPN, CDR2 SVGIG, per germline (reference sequence). V shed 1 base and J 7 bases; nucleotides not matched to a gene: 7. DNA for the CDR3: TGTGCCTGGAGTGGAAGGACTAGCGGGAGGGCCGGCGGGGAGCTGTTTTTT. Amino acid sequence: CAWSGRTSGRAGGELFF.

The chain couples TRBV5-1 to TRBJ2-7, with D perhaps matching TRBD2 (6 bases). Per the germline V gene, CDR1 is SGHRS and CDR2 is YFSETQ. Trimming removed 0 bases at V and 5 bases at J, with 9 bases between. This CDR3 is built from 13 residues. CDR3 in amino acids: CASSLVGGNEQYF. The CDR3 region has the DNA TGCGCCAGCAGCTTGGTCGGGGGAAACGAGCAGTACTTC.

This clonotype is a singleton in its sample. V and J are TRBV3-1 and TRBJ2-7; tentative D call: TRBD2 (6 bases). The CDR3 runs 15 residues. The germline gives CDR1 LGHDT, CDR2 YNNKEL (reference sequence). V was pared by 4 bases and J by 4 bases, with 17 bases between. CDR3 amino acids: CASSRPGLHTYEQYF. Written as DNA, the CDR3 is TGTGCCAGCAGCCGACCGGGACTTCACACGTACGAGCAGTACTTC.

This sequence joins TRBV20-1 and TRBJ2-5, with 8 nucleotides matching TRBD1. Germline-derived CDR1 and CDR2 are DFQATT and SNEGSKA (reference sequence). J was trimmed by 4 bases and V by 5 bases; bases with no gene match: 6. The CDR3 has 13 amino acids. The CDR3 here is CSAFQGAGETQYF. CDR3 DNA: TGCAGTGCTTTTCAGGGGGCCGGAGAGACCCAGTACTTC.

CDR3 residues: CAWSGQGAEAFF. The CDR3 DNA sequence: TGTGCCTGGAGTGGACAGGGGGCTGAAGCTTTCTTT. The chain has TRBV30 and TRBJ1-1; 9 positions agree with TRBD1. Germline CDR1 and CDR2: GTSNPN and SVGIG (reference sequence). The V segment lost 1 base and the J segment 6 bases; nucleotides outside the gene matches: 0. The CDR3 runs to 12 residues.

The chain has TRBV7-2 and TRBJ2-7; weak D call: TRBD2 (7 bases). Germline lookup yields CDR1 SGHTA and CDR2 FQGNSA. The CDR3 spans 14 residues. Trimming removed 2 bases at V and 7 bases at J, with 15 bases between. The CDR3 DNA follows: TGTGCCAGCAGCTTATGGAGGGGGGGGATGGAGCAGTACTTC. It specifies CASSLWRGGMEQYF.

V and J are TRBV4-1 and TRBJ2-3, with 7 bases that match TRBD1. CDR3 length: 13 amino acids. V gave up 8 bases and J gave up 3 bases; unmatched junction bases: 5. The germline V gene encodes CDR1 MGHRA and CDR2 YSYEKL. The DNA for the CDR3 is TGCGCCAGCCAAGCAGGGGGTACAGATACGCAGTATTTT. This gives the protein CASQAGGTDTQYF.

The chain combines TRBV20-1 with TRBJ2-2, with D perhaps TRBD2 (5 bases). The V end was cut by 4 bases, the J end by 3 bases, with 12 bases between. Germline lookup yields CDR1 DFQATT and CDR2 SNEGSKA (reference sequence). The CDR3 covers 14 residues. CDR3 DNA sequence: TGCAGTGCTAAAGGCACTAGAGACACCGGGGAGCTGTTTTTT. Its protein product is CSAKGTRDTGELFF.